This T cell receptor (beta chain) originates from a study of T cells in Graves' hyperthyroidism and ophthalmopathy (dated by TCRdb to the late 2010s). At the level of the whole study: TCR V-J signatures able to tell the groups apart were searched for in a discovery cohort of 95 to 100 patients, of whom roughly 42 had Graves' ophthalmopathy and 57 had stable Graves' hyperthyroidism. Prospective prediction of ophthalmopathy was tested in an independent validation cohort consisting of 18 to 20 hyperthyroidism patients and approximately 16 patients who later progressed to ophthalmopathy. The 85 to 100 discovery patients were randomly split 7:3 into training and test sets. In addition, the study compared T-cell repertoires in thyroid tissue and in blood from several Graves' hyperthyroidism patients. After blood sampling, hyperthyroidism patients were treated with methimazole at a starting dose of 30 mg daily, and ophthalmopathy patients were treated with high-dose intravenous methylprednisolone. The paper reports TCR Vbeta CDR3 sequencing of some 140 peripheral blood samples: over 40 ophthalmopathy, under 80 hyperthyroidism and about 17 progressor patients.

Here V drops 4 bases and J drops 9 bases, and the junction holds 18 bases not matched to any gene. From the cysteine up to the phenylalanine, the CDR3 has a length of 17 residues. Only the CDR3 portion is preserved as DNA: 51 bases, with reading frame beginning at the first base. The germline V gene (reference sequence) yields LNHNV for CDR1 and YYDKDF for CDR2. About this clonotype: This clone's antigen is unknown. The input lacks base qualities; no much larger clone sits a single base away.

Any patient with an uncontrolled infection, another autoimmune disease, pregnancy or lactation was excluded. Diagnoses were established on the basis of clinical symptoms, serum thyroxine and TRAb, thyroid ultrasound, and orbital computed tomography. Total RNA was extracted using Trizol reagent, and RNA quality was assessed on an Agilent 2100 Bioanalyzer. Results and caveats for the whole study, not just this receptor: Most expanded thyroid clonotypes (frequency above 0.001) were also detected in blood, suggesting blood repertoires may reflect thyroid immune responses. In validation, the model predicted progression to ophthalmopathy with approximately 69% sensitivity and about 72% specificity, a median of approximately 6.5 months before onset. In cross-validation, a model built on a 13 V-J signature told ophthalmopathy apart from stable hyperthyroidism with about 90% sensitivity and approximately 81% specificity, and in testing the same model reached 80%/75%. Sample size was not statistically predetermined, and investigators were not blinded to group allocation.

The TCR beta CDR3 regions were amplified from RNA transcripts. The TCR CDR3 was subjected to a first round of RT-PCR using the HTBI primer set and the Qiagen OneStep RT-PCR kit. A second multiplex PCR round built the libraries, followed by size selection and purification. Libraries were sequenced paired-end with 100 bp reads on an Illumina HiSeq2000. The authors' analysis ran thus. SOAPnuke was used to process the raw data, with reads discarded if the reads contained adapters or uncalled bases, had a mean Phred below 15, or lacked an exact constant-primer or identifier match. COPE v1.2.5 was used to merge the high-quality paired reads, and each unique nucleotide sequence was defined as a clonotype. Clonotypes were aligned to IMGT TRBV, TRBD and TRBJ reference segments using MiTCR v1.1. Analysis was restricted to V-J combinations with a frequency above 0.0001, which covered over 98% of repertoires. The TCS score was defined as the ratio of F50 (clonal expansion) to E x V (chaos), calculated using BLOSUM62-based TCRdist between CDR3 peptides within each V-J. Welch's t-statistics and random forest reduced around 510 V-J features to 10 to 15, which were used in a naive Bayes classifier (R e1071). The Morisita-Horn index was used to measure how similar the thyroid and blood repertoires were. TCRdb itself trimmed the public reads at Q25 with fastp, ran MiXCR and retained productive beta chains. For every CDR3 protein sequence, its rows merge into one entry that carries the most common genes and DNA. TCRdb, not the authors, supplied the V and J calls. In this sample the table shows 600,000 to 700,000 distinct CDR3 sequences, about 45% of which occur a single time. The ten most abundant clones make up less than 9.5% of the sample.

The chain couples TRBV15 to TRBJ2-5, with 9 bases in between that match TRBD2. The sequence was obtained from an adult man with Graves' disease, either hyperthyroidism or ophthalmopathy (not recorded which). The sequenced sample consisted of peripheral blood or thyroid tissue (not recorded which). The CDR3 reads CATSIYRAGGGNQPQYF. The DNA sequence follows: TGTGCCACCAGCATCTACCGGGCGGGGGGGGGCAATCAGCCCCAGTACTTC.